This T cell receptor beta chain was documented in a study of persistence of HIV-infected CD4 T cells. The wider study: Donors were ART-treated; their CMV- and Gag-responding CD4+ T cells were isolated. Study-wide findings and caveats: The rare CMV-responding cells with HIV-1 proviruses were not separately TCR-sequenced.

This CDR3 spans 18 amino acids. Unmatched junction bases numbered 19, after V lost 5 bases and J lost 4 bases. Per germline, CDR1 SEHNR and CDR2 FQNEAQ (reference sequence). This was the immunoSEQ version 4 assay in survey mode. The assay was immunoSEQ multiplex PCR, and TCRdb's table has in-frame clones only and misses some. The sample gives approximately 31,000 clones, roughly four fifths of which show up once; about 0.86% is in the top ten. As for this clone: As yet, its antigen is unknown.

Lysates of CMV-infected fibroblasts at roughly 10 ug/mL stimulated these cells. CD40L-negative CD69-negative CD45RO-high memory CD4+ T cells were sorted as populations depleted of antigen-responding cells. Donors had undetectable plasma HIV-1 RNA, under 50 copies/mL, for 4+ years. Donors had CD4+ T cell counts above 400 cells/uL and were CMV-seropositive. The TCR sequence derives from an adult man with HIV who was CMV-seropositive. Sequenced here: CD4+ T cells sorted from PBMCs after approximately 20-hour stimulation, sampled from a patient who received antiretroviral therapy. The rearrangement links TRBV7-9 to TRBJ2-7; the match to TRBD1 covers 8 bases. CDR3 DNA sequence: TGTGCCAGCAGCCTTACTAATTTCCGGGACAGGCCATTATACGAGCAGTACTTC. Protein: CASSLTNFRDRPLYEQYF. The complete variable domain, with remaining parts taken from reference TRBV7-9 and TRBJ2-7, reads DTGVSQNPRHKITKRGQNVTFRCDPISEHNRLYWYRQTLGQGPEFLTYFQNEAQLEKSRLLSDRFSAERPKGSFSTLEIQRTEQGDSAMYLCASSLTNFRDRPLYEQYFGPGTRLTVT.